These T cell receptor beta chains were read from a single sample in a study of blood T cell repertoires in COVID-19. Profiled with immunoSEQ multiplex PCR; TCRdb holds only in-frame clones, not every one. This table has 250,000 to 350,000 clones, around 84% appearing once. The source material was peripheral blood. The receptors originated from a human donor with COVID-19, enrolled during active disease. The donor label of this sample is uncertain. Each CDR3 is given with its conserved first and last residue. The D gene is left open where the match is weak. Not all rows give a size; the values are once, few, many and, for expanded clones, a class.

TRBV18	TRBD1	TRBJ2-7	-	CASSLGTVYEQYF	TGTGCCAGCTCACTCGGGACAGTCTACGAGCAGTACTTC
TRBV9	-	TRBJ2-3	-	CASSVASPGDTQYF	TGTGCCAGCAGCGTAGCTAGCCCCGGCGATACGCAGTATTTT
TRBV9	-	TRBJ1-2	-	CASSRSGSNYGYTF	TGTGCCAGCAGCCGTTCGGGTTCTAACTATGGCTACACCTTC
TRBV28	-	TRBJ1-2	-	CASSLQVSYTF	TGTGCCAGCAGTCTACAGGTCTCCTACACCTTC
TRBV19	-	TRBJ1-5	few	CASSMQDRNQPQHF	TGTGCCAGTAGTATGCAGGATCGCAATCAGCCCCAGCATTTT
TRBV5-1	TRBD2	TRBJ2-2	-	CAGKRTSGDTGELFF	TGCGCCGGAAAAAGGACTAGCGGGGACACCGGGGAGCTGTTTTTT
TRBV15	TRBD2	TRBJ2-5	-	CATSRIAGVEETQYF	TGTGCCACCAGCAGAATAGCGGGAGTGGAGGAGACCCAGTACTTC
TRBV18	-	TRBJ1-1	-	CASSGEGNTEAFF	TGTGCCAGCTCGGGAGAGGGGAACACTGAAGCTTTCTTT
TRBV30	-	TRBJ1-1	-	CAWTQRVDTEAFF	TGTGCCTGGACTCAACGGGTGGACACTGAAGCTTTCTTT
TRBV3-1/TRBV3-2	-	TRBJ2-5	once	CASSQEGLIQETQYF	TGTGCCAGCAGCCAAGAGGGGCTGATACAAGAGACCCAGTACTTC
TRBV2	TRBD2	TRBJ2-3	-	CASSEVLGGDTQYF	TGTGCCAGCAGTGAAGTACTGGGGGGGGATACGCAGTATTTT
TRBV11-3	-	TRBJ2-3	-	CASSYGRVTDTQYF	TGTGCCAGCAGTTACGGGAGAGTCACAGATACGCAGTATTTT
TRBV7-3	-	TRBJ2-1	-	CASSLSSGGWNGSYNEQFF	TGTGCCAGCAGCTTATCTTCCGGGGGATGGAATGGCTCCTACAATGAGCAGTTCTTC
TRBV7-9	-	TRBJ2-5	-	CASSLMTDRAVETQYF	TGTGCCAGCAGCTTAATGACAGATCGGGCGGTGGAGACCCAGTACTTC
TRBV6-5	TRBD1	TRBJ2-5	-	CASSRDSLGQETQYF	TGTGCCAGCAGTCGGGACAGCCTTGGGCAGGAGACCCAGTACTTC
TRBV19	-	TRBJ1-1	-	CASTRNTEAFF	TGTGCCAGTACGAGGAACACTGAAGCTTTCTTT
TRBV6-6	TRBD2	TRBJ2-7	once	CASRRTGGTYEQYF	TGTGCCAGCAGACGGACGGGGGGTACCTACGAGCAGTACTTC
TRBV10-1	TRBD2	TRBJ2-7	-	CASKASGTYEQYF	TGCGCCAGCAAGGCTAGCGGTACCTACGAGCAGTACTTC
TRBV27	-	TRBJ1-2	-	CASSLGSGWNYGYTF	TGTGCCAGCAGTTTAGGTTCCGGGTGGAACTATGGCTACACCTTC
TRBV5-1	TRBD1	TRBJ2-7	few	CASSLGRTGGRDEQYF	TGCGCCAGCAGCTTGGGGAGGACAGGGGGTCGGGACGAGCAGTACTTC
TRBV7-8	-	TRBJ1-2	-	CASSLEVGDDYGYTF	TGTGCCAGCAGCTTAGAAGTCGGAGATGACTATGGCTACACCTTC
TRBV5-4	-	TRBJ1-1	-	CASSQKRGNTEAFF	TGTGCCAGCAGCCAAAAAAGGGGTAACACTGAAGCTTTCTTT
TRBV27	TRBD2	TRBJ2-7	-	CASSLSAGGGSYEQYF	TGTGCCAGCAGTTTATCAGCGGGAGGCGGATCCTACGAGCAGTACTTC
TRBV6-5	-	TRBJ2-7	-	CASSSSSLREVYEQYF	TGTGCCAGCAGTTCCAGCTCCCTCAGGGAAGTCTACGAGCAGTACTTC
TRBV29-1	-	TRBJ1-5	-	CSVGGQPQHF	TGCAGCGTTGGAGGCCAGCCCCAGCATTTT
TRBV5-5	TRBD2	TRBJ2-7	-	CASSFGGDSYEQYF	TGTGCCAGCAGCTTTGGGGGGGACTCCTACGAGCAGTACTTC